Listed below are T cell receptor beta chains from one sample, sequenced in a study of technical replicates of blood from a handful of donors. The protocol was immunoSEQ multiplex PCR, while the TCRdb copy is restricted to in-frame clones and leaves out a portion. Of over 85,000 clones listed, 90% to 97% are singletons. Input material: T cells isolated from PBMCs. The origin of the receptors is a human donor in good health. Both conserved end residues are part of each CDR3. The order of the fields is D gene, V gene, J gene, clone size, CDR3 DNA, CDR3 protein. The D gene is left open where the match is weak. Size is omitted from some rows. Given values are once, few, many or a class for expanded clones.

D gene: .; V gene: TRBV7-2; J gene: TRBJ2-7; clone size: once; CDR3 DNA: TGTGCCAGCAGCTCCACAGGGCTCTACGAGCAGTACTTC; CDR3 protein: CASSSTGLYEQYF
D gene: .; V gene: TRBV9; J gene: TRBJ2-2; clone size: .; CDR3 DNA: TGTGCCAGCAGCTACGCAACTAGCTTTACCGGGGAGCTGTTTTTT; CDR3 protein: CASSYATSFTGELFF
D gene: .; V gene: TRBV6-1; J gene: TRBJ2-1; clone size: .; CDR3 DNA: TGTGCCAGCAGTGGCTCCAATTCGGGTAATGAGCAGTTCTTC; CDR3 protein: CASSGSNSGNEQFF
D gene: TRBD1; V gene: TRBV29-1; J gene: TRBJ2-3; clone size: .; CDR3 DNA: TGCAGCGTTGGGACAGGCTCTAGCACAGATACGCAGTATTTT; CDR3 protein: CSVGTGSSTDTQYF
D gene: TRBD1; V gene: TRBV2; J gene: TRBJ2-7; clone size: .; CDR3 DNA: TGTGCCAGCAACGAGGCAGGTGGACAGGTATACGAGCAGTACTTC; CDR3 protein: CASNEAGGQVYEQYF
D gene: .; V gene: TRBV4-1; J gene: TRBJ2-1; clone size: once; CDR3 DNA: TGCGCCAGCAGCCTTTTATACCGGGACATTGGTGGTGAGCAGTTCTTC; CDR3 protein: CASSLLYRDIGGEQFF
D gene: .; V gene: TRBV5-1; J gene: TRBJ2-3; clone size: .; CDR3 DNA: TGCGCCAGCAGAGTATCAGGCGCAGATACGCAGTATTTT; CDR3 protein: CASRVSGADTQYF
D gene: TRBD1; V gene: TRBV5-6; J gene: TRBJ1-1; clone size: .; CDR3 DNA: TGTGCCAGCAGCTGGCCGGGACAGGGCACTGAAGCTTTCTTT; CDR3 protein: CASSWPGQGTEAFF
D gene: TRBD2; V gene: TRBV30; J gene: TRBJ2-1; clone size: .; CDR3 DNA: TGTGCCTGGGTGCTCGGACTAGCGGCGTACAATGAGCAGTTCTTC; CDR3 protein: CAWVLGLAAYNEQFF
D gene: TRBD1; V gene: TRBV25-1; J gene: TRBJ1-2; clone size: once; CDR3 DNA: TGTGCCAGCAGTACAGGGGGCTACTATGGCTACACCTTC; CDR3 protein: CASSTGGYYGYTF
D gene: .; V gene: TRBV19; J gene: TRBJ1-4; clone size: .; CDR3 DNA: TGTGCCAGTAGTATGGGACTGGAACTGTTTTTT; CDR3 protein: CASSMGLELFF
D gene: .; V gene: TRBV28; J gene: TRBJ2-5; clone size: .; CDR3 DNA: TGTGCCACCACAGGTGGGGTACAAGAGACCCAGTACTTC; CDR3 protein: CATTGGVQETQYF
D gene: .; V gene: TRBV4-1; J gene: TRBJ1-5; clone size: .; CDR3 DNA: TGCGCCAGCAGCCAAGGTTTCAGGGAGGCCTATGGCAATCAGCCCCAGCATTTT; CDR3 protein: CASSQGFREAYGNQPQHF
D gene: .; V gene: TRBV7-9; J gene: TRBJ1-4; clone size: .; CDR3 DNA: TGTGCCAGCAGCCGCCAGACAGGATCCGAAAAACTGTTTTTT; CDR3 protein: CASSRQTGSEKLFF
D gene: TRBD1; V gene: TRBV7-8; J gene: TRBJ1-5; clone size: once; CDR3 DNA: TGTGCCAGCAGCTTAGGCTCAGGGGGGAAGCCCCAGCATTTT; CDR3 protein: CASSLGSGGKPQHF
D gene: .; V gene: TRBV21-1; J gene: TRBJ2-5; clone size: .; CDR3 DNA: TGTGCCAGCAAATGGGCAGGGATCCCAGAGACCCAGTACTTC; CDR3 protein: CASKWAGIPETQYF
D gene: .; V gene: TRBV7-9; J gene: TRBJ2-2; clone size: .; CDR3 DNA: TGTGCCAGCAGCTTAAGGGAGATCCACCTAAGCACCGGGGAGCTGTTTTTT; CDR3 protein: CASSLREIHLSTGELFF
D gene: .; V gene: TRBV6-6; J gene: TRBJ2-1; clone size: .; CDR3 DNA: TGTGCCAGCAGTTTTAGGGAGGAGCAGTTCTTC; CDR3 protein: CASSFREEQFF
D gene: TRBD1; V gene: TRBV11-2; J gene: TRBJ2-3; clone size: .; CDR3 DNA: TGTGCCAGCAGCTTAGACAGGGGGCCCGCAGATACGCAGTATTTT; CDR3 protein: CASSLDRGPADTQYF
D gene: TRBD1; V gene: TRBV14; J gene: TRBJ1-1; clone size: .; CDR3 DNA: TGTGCCAGCAGCCTGGGGACAGGGGATGAAGCTTTCTTT; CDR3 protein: CASSLGTGDEAFF
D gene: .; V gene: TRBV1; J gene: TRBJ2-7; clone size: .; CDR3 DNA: TGCACCAGCAGCCAAGGGACTAGCGGGAGGTACAGTTCTACCTACGAGCAGTACTTC; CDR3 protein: CTSSQGTSGRYSSTYEQYF
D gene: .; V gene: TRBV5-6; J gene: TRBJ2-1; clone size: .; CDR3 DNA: TGTGCCAGCCGTAAACCCCTCTCGGGTGAGCAGTTCTTC; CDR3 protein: CASRKPLSGEQFF
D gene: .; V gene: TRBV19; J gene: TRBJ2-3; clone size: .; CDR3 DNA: TGTGCCAGTAGTACCAATCCCGCGGCCACAGATACGCAGTATTTT; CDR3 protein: CASSTNPAATDTQYF
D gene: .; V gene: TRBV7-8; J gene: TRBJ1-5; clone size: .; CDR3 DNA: TGTGCCAGCAGCCTCAGGGGCCCCAATCAGCCCCAGCATTTT; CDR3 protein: CASSLRGPNQPQHF
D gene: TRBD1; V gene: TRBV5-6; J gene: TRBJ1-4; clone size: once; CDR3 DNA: TGTGCCAGCAGCCCCAGGACAGGGGCCTACGAAAAACTGTTTTTT; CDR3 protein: CASSPRTGAYEKLFF
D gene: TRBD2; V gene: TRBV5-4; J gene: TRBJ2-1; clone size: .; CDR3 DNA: TGTGCCAGCAGCTTTTTAATAGCGGGGCCAAACAATGAGCAGTTCTTC; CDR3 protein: CASSFLIAGPNNEQFF
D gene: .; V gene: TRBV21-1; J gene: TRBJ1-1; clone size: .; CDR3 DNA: TGTGCCAGCAGCAGACCTCCGGGACACCTGAACACTGAAGCTTTCTTT; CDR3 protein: CASSRPPGHLNTEAFF
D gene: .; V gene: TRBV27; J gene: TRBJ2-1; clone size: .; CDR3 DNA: TGTGCCAGCAGTTTATCCCCACTGGGGGGGCAGTTCTTC; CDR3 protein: CASSLSPLGGQFF
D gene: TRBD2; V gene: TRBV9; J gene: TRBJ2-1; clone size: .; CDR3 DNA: TGTGCCAGCAGCGTTGCCGGGACTACCTACAATGAGCAGTTCTTC; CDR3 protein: CASSVAGTTYNEQFF
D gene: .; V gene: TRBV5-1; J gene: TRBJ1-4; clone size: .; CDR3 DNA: TGCGCCAGCAGCCCGACAACGGAAGGTGAAAAACTGTTTTTT; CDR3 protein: CASSPTTEGEKLFF
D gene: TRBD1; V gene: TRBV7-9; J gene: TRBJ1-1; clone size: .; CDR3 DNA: TGTGCCAGCAGCGGGGACAGGGAAGGCCCTGAAGCTTTCTTT; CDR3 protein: CASSGDREGPEAFF
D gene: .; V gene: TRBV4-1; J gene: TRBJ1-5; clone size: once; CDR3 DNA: TGCGCCAGCAGCCAAGATCTGGCGGTGGATCAGCCCCAGCATTTT; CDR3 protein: CASSQDLAVDQPQHF
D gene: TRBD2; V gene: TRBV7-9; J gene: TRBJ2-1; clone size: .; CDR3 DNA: TGTGCCAGCAGCCGGAGCGGGAACAATGAGCAGTTCTTC; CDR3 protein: CASSRSGNNEQFF
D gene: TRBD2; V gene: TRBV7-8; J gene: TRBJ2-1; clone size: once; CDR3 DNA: TGTGCCAGCAGCTTAAGAGCCTCATTTTCCCTAGCGGAAAATGAGCAGTTCTTC; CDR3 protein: CASSLRASFSLAENEQFF
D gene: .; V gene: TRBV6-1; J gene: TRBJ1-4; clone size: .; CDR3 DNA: TGTGCCAGCAGTGAAGGGACAGTCAATGAAAAACTGTTTTTT; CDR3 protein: CASSEGTVNEKLFF
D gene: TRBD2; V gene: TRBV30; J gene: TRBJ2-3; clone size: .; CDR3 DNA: TGTGCCTTGGGACTAGCGGGCACAGATACGCAGTATTTT; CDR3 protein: CALGLAGTDTQYF
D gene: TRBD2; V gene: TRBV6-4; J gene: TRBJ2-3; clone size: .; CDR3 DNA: TGTGCCAGCAGTGACCCTAAGCGGGAGGGCGCGGATACGCAGTATTTT; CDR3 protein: CASSDPKREGADTQYF
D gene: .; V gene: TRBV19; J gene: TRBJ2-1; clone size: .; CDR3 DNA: TGTGCCAGTAGTATGCCGGGGGGCCTATCCTACAATGAGCAGTTCTTC; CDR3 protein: CASSMPGGLSYNEQFF
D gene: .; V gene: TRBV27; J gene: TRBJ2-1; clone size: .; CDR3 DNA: TGTGCCAGCAGTTTAATTTCCGGTTACAATGAGCAGTTCTTC; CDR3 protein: CASSLISGYNEQFF
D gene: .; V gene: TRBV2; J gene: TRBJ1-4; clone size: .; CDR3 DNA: TGTGCCAGCAGTGAAGATCGGGGGTTGCATGAAAAACTGTTTTTT; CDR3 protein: CASSEDRGLHEKLFF
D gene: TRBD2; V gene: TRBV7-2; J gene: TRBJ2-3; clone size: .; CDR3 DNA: TGTGCCAGCAGCTCTGGGACTAGCGGGAACGTCGCAGATACGCAGTATTTT; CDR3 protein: CASSSGTSGNVADTQYF
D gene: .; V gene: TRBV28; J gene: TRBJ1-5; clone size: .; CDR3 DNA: TGTGCCAGCAGTTTGGGGGGGGGCCTGCCCCAGCATTTT; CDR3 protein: CASSLGGGLPQHF
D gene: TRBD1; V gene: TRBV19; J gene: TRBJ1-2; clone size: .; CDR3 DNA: TGTGCCAGTAGTAGGGGACAGGGAACGCATGGCTACACCTTC; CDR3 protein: CASSRGQGTHGYTF
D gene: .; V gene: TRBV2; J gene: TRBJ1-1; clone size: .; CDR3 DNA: TGTGCCAGCAGTTCCCGGACAGAAGAACTACCTGAAGCTTTCTTT; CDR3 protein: CASSSRTEELPEAFF
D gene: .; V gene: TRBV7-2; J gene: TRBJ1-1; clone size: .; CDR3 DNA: TGTGCCAGCAGCTTGGGAGAGTTGTGGCTGTTGAACACTGAAGCTTTCTTT; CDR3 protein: CASSLGELWLLNTEAFF
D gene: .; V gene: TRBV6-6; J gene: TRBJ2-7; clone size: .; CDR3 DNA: TGTGCCAGCAGTTACTCCACGGGAGTGGAAGAGCAGTACTTC; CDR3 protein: CASSYSTGVEEQYF
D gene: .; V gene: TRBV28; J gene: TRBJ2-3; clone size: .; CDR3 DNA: TGTGCCAGCAGTTCTTTAGATACGCAGTATTTT; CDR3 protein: CASSSLDTQYF
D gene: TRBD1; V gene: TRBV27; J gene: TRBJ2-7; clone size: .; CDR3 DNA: TGTGCCAGCAGTTTGACAGGGTTTAGCGAGCAGTACTTC; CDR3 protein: CASSLTGFSEQYF
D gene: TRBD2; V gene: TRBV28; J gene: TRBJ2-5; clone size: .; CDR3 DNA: TGTGCCAGCACCCTAGCGGCCAAGCGGGAGACCCAGTACTTC; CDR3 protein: CASTLAAKRETQYF
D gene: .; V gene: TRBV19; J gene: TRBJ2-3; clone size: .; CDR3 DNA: TGTGCCAGCCGAACATCCTCTAGCACAGATACGCAGTATTTT; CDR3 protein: CASRTSSSTDTQYF
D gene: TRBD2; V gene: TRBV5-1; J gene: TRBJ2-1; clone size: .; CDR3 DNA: TGCGCCAGCAGCTTGGTCCTAGCGGGAGCCCTCAGTGAGCAGTTCTTC; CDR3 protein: CASSLVLAGALSEQFF
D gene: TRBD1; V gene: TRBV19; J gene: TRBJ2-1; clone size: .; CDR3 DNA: TGTGCCAGTAGTATACGGGACAGGAGCTACAATGAGCAGTTCTTC; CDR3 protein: CASSIRDRSYNEQFF
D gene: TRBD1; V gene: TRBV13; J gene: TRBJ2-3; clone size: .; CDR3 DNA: TGTGCCAGCAGATCCGGACTCGCAGGGGGAGATACGCAGTATTTT; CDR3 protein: CASRSGLAGGDTQYF
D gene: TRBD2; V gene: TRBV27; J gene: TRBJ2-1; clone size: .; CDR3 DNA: TGTGCCAGCAGTGCCGGGACTAGGGCCCATTACTTGTTCTTC; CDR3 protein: CASSAGTRAHYLFF
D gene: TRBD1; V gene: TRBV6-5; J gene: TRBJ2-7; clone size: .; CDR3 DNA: TGTGCCAGCAGTTACTCGTCAGGGGGCGCCTCCTACGAGCAGTACTTC; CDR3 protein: CASSYSSGGASYEQYF
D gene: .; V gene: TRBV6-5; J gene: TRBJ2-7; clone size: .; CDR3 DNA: TGTGCCAGCAGTTACGCACAGCAGATCTCCTACGAGCAGTACTTC; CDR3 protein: CASSYAQQISYEQYF
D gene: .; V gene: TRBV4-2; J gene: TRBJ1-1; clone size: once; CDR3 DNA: TGTGCCAGCAGCCAAGATATAAGGGGCACTGAAGCTTTCTTT; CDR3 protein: CASSQDIRGTEAFF
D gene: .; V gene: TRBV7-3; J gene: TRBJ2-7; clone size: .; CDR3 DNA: TGTGCCAGCAGCTTAGCTAGCTCCTACGAGCAGTACTTC; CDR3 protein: CASSLASSYEQYF